The 32 T cell receptor beta chains below all came from one sample that was sequenced in a study of cytomegalovirus exposure and HLA in healthy donors. With 60 Vbeta and 13 Jbeta primers, the PCR was carried out. Produced via immunoSEQ multiplex PCR; TCRdb's table is partial and in-frame only. This sample has about 170,000 clones; roughly 67% occur once, and the top ten carry 5.4%. Sequencing was performed on PBMCs. The receptors come from a woman aged 18 to 35 in good health and CMV-seropositive.

This rearrangement joins TRBV5-1 to TRBJ1-1, with D uncertain. This CDR3 region has 17 residues. V was cut by 2 bases and J by 1 base, with 18 bases left in between. Germline CDR1 reads SGHRS; CDR2 reads YFSETQ. In nucleotides, the CDR3 is TGCGCCAGCAGCTTTAGGACTACCACCAACCCGAACACTGAAGCTTTCTTT. The encoded protein is CASSFRTTTNPNTEAFF.

This clone was detected a few times. The chain is built from TRBV4-3 and TRBJ2-2; 8 bases map to TRBD2. Per the germline V gene, CDR1 is LGHNA and CDR2 is YSLEER. Trimming removed 6 bases from V and 6 bases from J; junction bases left unmatched: 6. This CDR3 has 14 residues. CDR3 DNA: TGCGCCAGCAGACCTCGGGGGGGGGCCGGGGAGCTGTTTTTT. As protein: CASRPRGGAGELFF.

The DNA for the CDR3 is TGTGCCAGCAGTACAGGGTCCACTGAAGCTTTCTTT. Amino acids: CASSTGSTEAFF. This chain connects TRBV6-1 to TRBJ1-1, with D possibly matching TRBD1 (6 bases). This CDR3 has 12 amino acids. Germline CDR1 is MNHNS and CDR2 is SASEGT. Between the trimmed V and J ends, which lost 5 bases and 4 bases, there was a span of 8 bases.

V is TRBV18 and J is TRBJ1-2, with TRBD1 matching 9 bases. The germline V gene has CDR1 KGHSH and CDR2 LQKENI. V was pared by 3 bases and J by 4 bases, with 3 bases of the junction left unmatched. This CDR3 comprises 14 residues. Here the CDR3 reads CASSPATGGYGYTF. DNA for the CDR3: TGTGCCAGCTCACCCGCGACAGGGGGCTATGGCTACACCTTC.

The chain is built from TRBV28 and TRBJ1-4; 7 bases align to TRBD1. The CDR3 totals 14 residues. Germline trimming cut 8 bases from V and 8 bases from J; bases unmatched to any gene: 11. CDR1 and CDR2 (germline): MDHEN, SYDVKM. The DNA of the CDR3 is TGTGCCAGCGGTATAGGGGGCGCGGCCGAAAAACTGTTTTTT. It specifies CASGIGGAAEKLFF. The whole variable domain, remainder taken from reference TRBV28 and TRBJ1-4, is DVKVTQSSRYLVKRTGEKVFLECVQDMDHENMFWYRQDPGLGLRLIYFSYDVKMKEKGDIPEGYSVSREKKERFSLILESASTNQTSMYLCASGIGGAAEKLFFGSGTQLSVL.

V is TRBV7-6 and J is TRBJ1-1; TRBD1 agrees at 10 bases. The length of the CDR3 is 15 residues. In germline, CDR1 is SGHVS, CDR2 FNYEAQ. V lost 4 bases, J lost 1 base, and 3 bases stayed unmatched. This CDR3 is CASSSRDRGNTEAFF. The CDR3 DNA is TGTGCCAGCAGCTCAAGGGACAGGGGGAACACTGAAGCTTTCTTT.

V is TRBV5-1 and J is TRBJ2-3, with 8 bases matching TRBD2. The trim removed 7 bases at V and 1 base at J, leaving 2 bases unmatched. The length of the CDR3 is 13 residues. In germline, CDR1 is SGHRS, CDR2 YFSETQ. The CDR3 is CASGRGGTDTQYF. The DNA of the CDR3 is TGCGCCAGCGGGCGGGGGGGCACAGATACGCAGTATTTT.

This chain uses TRBV7-2 with TRBJ2-7; TRBD2 might be the D (6 bases). The CDR3 spans 19 residues. Trimming shortened V by 0 bases and J by 0 bases, and 21 bases separated the two germline ends. CDR1 and CDR2 from the germline V gene are SGHTA and FQGNSA. The CDR3 is CASSLAGWFLRDSSYEQYF. CDR3 nucleotides: TGTGCCAGCAGCTTAGCCGGGTGGTTCTTAAGGGACTCCTCCTACGAGCAGTACTTC.

This chain connects TRBV5-1 to TRBJ1-4, with TRBD1 matching 10 bases. Per the germline V gene, CDR1 is SGHRS and CDR2 is YFSETQ. V lost 1 base and J lost 5; bases outside the gene matches: 2. The CDR3 is 15 residues long. The chain's CDR3 is CASSLRTGGNEKLFF. The CDR3 nucleotides are TGCGCCAGCAGCTTGAGGACAGGGGGAAATGAAAAACTGTTTTTT. Drawing the rest from reference TRBV5-1 and TRBJ1-4, the complete variable domain is KAGVTQTPRYLIKTRGQQVTLSCSPISGHRSVSWYQQTPGQGLQFLFEYFSETQRNKGNFPGRFSGRQFSNSRSEMNVSTLELGDSALYLCASSLRTGGNEKLFFGSGTQLSVL.

The V and J genes are TRBV5-1 and TRBJ2-3; D possibly corresponds to TRBD1 (5 bases). The germline V and J ends were trimmed by 1 base and 5 bases, with 11 bases remaining between them. Germline CDR1 SGHRS, CDR2 YFSETQ. The CDR3 covers 14 residues. CDR3 sequence (DNA): TGCGCCAGCAGCTTGCGGACAAATATAGATACGCAGTATTTT. Amino acids: CASSLRTNIDTQYF.

This clone was seen a single time. This rearrangement joins TRBV6-1 to TRBJ2-7; TRBD2 aligns across 7 bases. J was trimmed by 7 bases and V by 2 bases; bases with no gene match: 8. CDR1 MNHNS and CDR2 SASEGT come from the germline V gene. This CDR3 spans 14 amino acids. The CDR3 DNA sequence: TGTGCCAGCAGTGAACTGGGGTGGGGGGGGGAGCAGTACTTC. Protein sequence: CASSELGWGGEQYF.

A note on this clone: Other nucleotide sequences from this sample produce the same CDR3. This CDR3 reads CASSLGTGGPYEQYF. The DNA of the CDR3 is TGCGCCAGCAGCTTGGGGACAGGGGGCCCCTACGAGCAGTACTTC. This chain links TRBV5-1 with TRBJ2-7, with 11 bases matching TRBD1. This CDR3 contains 15 residues. Losses at the gene ends were 0 bases for V and 2 bases for J; bases not matched to a gene: 1. Germline V gene sequence: CDR1 SGHRS, CDR2 YFSETQ.

The genes are TRBV5-6 and TRBJ1-1; D is unclear. This CDR3 spans 11 amino acids. V was shortened by 3 bases and J by 5 bases, with 5 bases between the two germline ends. Per germline, CDR1 SGHDT and CDR2 YYEEEE. The CDR3 is CASSSRTEAFF. CDR3 bases: TGTGCCAGCAGCTCGAGGACTGAAGCTTTCTTT. The full variable domain, rest sourced from reference TRBV5-6 and TRBJ1-1, is DAGVTQSPTHLIKTRGQQVTLRCSPKSGHDTVSWYQQALGQGPQFIFQYYEEEERQRGNFPDRFSGHQFPNYSSELNVNALLLGDSALYLCASSSRTEAFFGQGTRLTVV.

The chain links TRBV9 to TRBJ2-5; TRBD1 might be the D (6 bases). The DNA end is more similar to TRBJ2-7, so the J call may be wrong. Looked up from germline, CDR1 is SGDLS and CDR2 is YYNGEE. The CDR3 totals 14 residues. The CDR3: CASSTGTSAAEQYF. CDR3 bases: TGTGCCAGCAGCACCGGGACATCAGCAGCCGAGCAGTACTTC.

This sequence joins TRBV7-9 and TRBJ2-1, with a possible D match to TRBD2 (6 bases). This CDR3 spans 14 amino acids. From germline, CDR1 is SEHNR and CDR2 FQNEAQ (reference sequence). Trimming shortened V by 6 bases and J by 7 bases, and 16 bases separated the two germline ends. The CDR3 here is CASSSTGGANEQFF. The CDR3 DNA follows: TGTGCCAGCAGTTCGACCGGAGGGGCAAATGAGCAGTTCTTC.

The chain has TRBV5-1 and TRBJ1-2; D uncertain. Trimming removed 1 base at V and 2 bases at J, with 9 bases between. The germline gives CDR1 SGHRS, CDR2 YFSETQ. The CDR3 is made up of 14 amino acids. CDR3 nucleotide sequence: TGCGCCAGCAGCTTGTCAGCAGGAAACTATGGCTACACCTTC. This translates into CASSLSAGNYGYTF.

The chain links TRBV7-9 to TRBJ2-1; 8 nucleotides align to TRBD2. The CDR3 extends over 15 amino acids. The germline V gene encodes CDR1 SEHNR and CDR2 FQNEAQ (reference sequence). After removal of 5 bases from V and 0 bases from J, the junction contained 3 bases not matched to a gene. CDR3: CASSILAGSYNEQFF. Here the CDR3 DNA reads TGTGCCAGCAGCATTCTAGCGGGCTCCTACAATGAGCAGTTCTTC.

J is TRBJ1-2 and V is TRBV2, with TRBD1 matching 7 bases. The CDR3 covers 14 residues. After removal of 1 base from V and 6 bases from J, the junction contained 5 bases not matched to a gene. The germline CDR1 and CDR2 sequences are SNHLY and FYNNEI. This chain's CDR3 is CASSEVAGGNGYTF. CDR3 bases: TGTGCCAGCAGTGAAGTGGCAGGGGGGAATGGCTACACCTTC.

Points on this clone: Compared with germline, one end of the junction differs, possibly owing to a read error. The rearrangement uses TRBV5-4 and TRBJ1-6; D remains ambiguous. Germline loops: CDR1 SGHNT, CDR2 YYREEE (reference sequence). The CDR3 sequence is 13 residues long. The CDR3 reads CASSWSLDSSLHF. As DNA, the CDR3 is TGTGCCAGCAGCTGGAGTTTAGATTCATCCCTCCACTTT.

The CDR3: CATSRLTNDPSGGSLNEQFF. In DNA form, the CDR3 reads TGTGCCACCAGCAGGCTAACTAATGACCCTAGCGGGGGATCCCTTAATGAGCAGTTCTTC. V gene TRBV15 combines with J gene TRBJ2-1; TRBD2 aligns across 10 bases. The CDR3 is made up of 20 amino acids. With 3 bases clipped from V and 7 bases from J, the junction kept 21 bases outside the gene matches. Germline V gives CDR1 LNHNV, CDR2 YYDKDF (reference sequence).

The rearrangement uses TRBV7-2 and TRBJ2-3, with 11 bases matching TRBD2. This CDR3 region has 19 residues. CDR1 SGHTA and CDR2 FQGNSA come from the germline V gene. Germline trimming cut 5 bases from V and 4 bases from J; bases unmatched to any gene: 17. The CDR3 coding sequence is TGTGCCAGCAGCCCCGATCGTTTAGCGGGGGGGCCCGGGTCAGATACGCAGTATTTT. This sequence encodes CASSPDRLAGGPGSDTQYF.

In this sample, this clone turned up a few times. The J gene is TRBJ1-3, the V gene TRBV4-1; no reliable D call. The CDR3 has 16 residues. Looked up from germline, CDR1 is MGHRA and CDR2 is YSYEKL. Trimming pared 0 bases from V and 0 bases from J, leaving 9 bases between. For the CDR3, the DNA is TGCGCCAGCAGCCAAGATAATCCCTTCTCTGGAAACACCATATATTTT. Translation gives CASSQDNPFSGNTIYF.

V is TRBV29-1 and J is TRBJ2-7; 9 positions agree with TRBD2. The J segment lost 6 bases and the V segment lost 4 bases, leaving 7 bases of the junction unmatched. The germline gives CDR1 SQVTM, CDR2 ANQGSEA. The CDR3 runs 13 residues. CDR3 coding DNA: TGCAGCGTTGGTGGGCGGGGGGGCTCCGAGCAGTACTTC. The encoded protein is CSVGGRGGSEQYF.

The chain employs TRBV11-2 and TRBJ1-2; 8 nucleotides line up with TRBD1. The V segment lost 4 bases and the J segment 4 bases; nucleotides outside the gene matches: 11. Per germline, CDR1 SGHAT and CDR2 FQNNGV. The CDR3 contains 16 residues. The CDR3 reads CASSSSGQGLIYGYTF. For the CDR3, the DNA is TGTGCCAGCAGCTCATCCGGACAGGGATTGATCTATGGCTACACCTTC.

This clone was counted between two and nine times. The chain is built from TRBV9 and TRBJ2-2, with D unresolved. There are 14 residues in the CDR3. CDR1 and CDR2 (germline): SGDLS, YYNGEE. Trimming left V 0 bases short and J 3 bases short, with 6 bases between. This chain's CDR3 is CASSVEGDTGELFF. The CDR3 DNA sequence: TGTGCCAGCAGCGTAGAAGGAGACACCGGGGAGCTGTTTTTT.

This clone was seen a handful of times. This chain joins TRBV12-5 and TRBJ2-2; 7 bases map to TRBD2. Germline CDR1 is LGHNT and CDR2 is FRNRAP. The CDR3 covers 17 residues. J lost 7 bases, V lost 6 bases, and 17 bases had no gene match. The CDR3 region is CASGSGGMFSRDGELFF. The CDR3 DNA reads TGTGCTAGTGGGTCCGGGGGGATGTTTTCGAGGGACGGGGAGCTGTTTTTT.

This clone was observed once. The chain couples TRBV28 to TRBJ1-5, with D maybe TRBD1 (6 bases). There are 16 residues in the CDR3. Trimming cost V 1 base and J 0 bases, with 10 bases left between them. CDR1 and CDR2 (germline): MDHEN, SYDVKM. The CDR3 loop reads CASSLLQGGSNQPQHF. CDR3 in DNA: TGTGCCAGCAGTTTATTACAGGGCGGTAGCAATCAGCCCCAGCATTTT. Filled out from reference TRBV28 and TRBJ1-5, the complete variable domain reads DVKVTQSSRYLVKRTGEKVFLECVQDMDHENMFWYRQDPGLGLRLIYFSYDVKMKEKGDIPEGYSVSREKKERFSLILESASTNQTSMYLCASSLLQGGSNQPQHFGDGTRLSIL.

The chain is built from TRBV5-1 and TRBJ1-5, with 8 bases aligning to TRBD1. The CDR3 contains 16 residues. Germline V gives CDR1 SGHRS, CDR2 YFSETQ. Trimming removed 0 bases from V and 3 bases from J; junction bases left unmatched: 5. In DNA, the CDR3 is TGCGCCAGCAGCTTGGGTGGGGACAGGTCCAATCAGCCCCAGCATTTT. It yields the protein CASSLGGDRSNQPQHF.

V usage is TRBV10-1 and J usage is TRBJ2-3, with TRBD2 as a possible D gene (6 bases). The V and J ends lost 6 bases and 6 bases respectively, with 16 bases between them. Germline CDR1 WNHNN, CDR2 SYGVQD (reference sequence). The CDR3 spans 14 residues. The CDR3 DNA is TGCGCCAGCAGCCGACTAGATTTCTTCGATACGCAGTATTTT. Translated: CASSRLDFFDTQYF.

The chain couples TRBV27 to TRBJ1-1, with D perhaps matching TRBD1 (6 bases). The germline CDR1 and CDR2 sequences are MNHEY and SMNVEV (reference sequence). Trimming left V 3 bases short and J 6 bases short, with 11 bases between. CDR3 length equals 13 residues. The CDR3 spells CASSFRGSAEAFF. DNA of the CDR3: TGTGCCAGCAGTTTCAGGGGATCCGCTGAAGCTTTCTTT.

The gene calls are TRBV4-2 and TRBJ1-5; the match to TRBD1 covers 10 bases. V shed 0 bases and J 5 bases; nucleotides not matched to a gene: 4. The length of the CDR3 is 16 residues. Germline CDR1 reads LGHNA; CDR2 reads YNFKEQ. CDR3 coding DNA: TGTGCCAGCAGCCAAGATGAGGGGACAGGGGATCAGCCCCAGCATTTT. It specifies CASSQDEGTGDQPQHF.

This clone was picked up a small number of times. The chain uses TRBV6-4 and TRBJ2-1; TRBD2 matches 8 bases. V was clipped by 5 bases and J by 0 bases; unmatched bases: 6. Germline V gene sequence: CDR1 MRHNA, CDR2 SNTAGT. The CDR3 spans 16 residues. The CDR3 sequence is CASSQLAAHSYNEQFF. In DNA form, the CDR3 reads TGTGCCAGCAGTCAACTAGCGGCTCACTCCTACAATGAGCAGTTCTTC.